These T cell receptor beta chains were read from a single sample in a study of Ad26.COV2.S vaccination and SARS-CoV-2 variants. Repertoires were generated with immunoSEQ multiplex PCR, while TCRdb's copy carries only in-frame clones and drops some. The sample consists of about 350,000 clones, about 89% of them appearing once. The sample in question was peripheral blood, obtained in a trial of Ad26.COV2.S vaccine versus placebo. These TCRs come from a person between 18 and 60 years old who received the Ad26.COV2.S COVID-19 vaccine or a placebo. Both conserved end residues are part of each CDR3. D genes are given only for firm matches. Where a row states a size, it is once, few, many or the class of an expanded clone; other rows omit it.

clone_size | d_call | cdr3_length | j_call | v_call | cdr3_nt | cdr3_aa
- | - | 15 | TRBJ2-3 | TRBV28 | TGTGCCAGCGGGCCCCGGGACATGTACACAGATACGCAGTATTTT | CASGPRDMYTDTQYF
once | TRBD1 | 16 | TRBJ2-6 | TRBV3-1/TRBV3-2 | TGTGCCAGCAGCCACCAGACAGGGTCAGGGGCCAACGTCCTGACTTTC | CASSHQTGSGANVLTF
- | - | 14 | TRBJ1-2 | TRBV21-1 | TGTGCCAGCAGCAAAGCGCTGGGGACCTATGGCTACACCTTC | CASSKALGTYGYTF
- | - | 14 | TRBJ2-2 | TRBV5-1 | TGCGCCAGCAGCTTGGCTGGGGACACCGGGGAGCTGTTTTTT | CASSLAGDTGELFF
- | - | 16 | TRBJ1-6 | TRBV7-9 | TGTGCCAGCAGCTTAGGTGCGGATTCCTATAATTCACCCCTCCACTTT | CASSLGADSYNSPLHF
once | - | 13 | TRBJ1-2 | TRBV28 | TGTGCCACCCGCCGGGCCACGCTCTATGGCTACACCTTC | CATRRATLYGYTF
once | - | 13 | TRBJ2-5 | TRBV5-4 | TGTGCCAGCAGCTTGCGGGGCCAAGAGACCCAGTACTTC | CASSLRGQETQYF
once | - | 17 | TRBJ2-6 | TRBV5-1 | TGCGCCAGCAGCTCCCTTGGACAGTTCTCTGGGGCCAACGTCCTGACTTTC | CASSSLGQFSGANVLTF
few | TRBD2 | 16 | TRBJ2-5 | TRBV4-3 | TGCGCCAGCAGCCAAGACAGGAGCGGGGGCGTAGAGACCCAGTACTTC | CASSQDRSGGVETQYF
- | TRBD2 | 16 | TRBJ2-1 | TRBV5-1 | TGCGCCAGCAGCTATAATAGCGGGGGGAACTACAATGAGCAGTTCTTC | CASSYNSGGNYNEQFF
- | - | 16 | TRBJ1-4 | TRBV18 | TGTGCCAGCTCACCAGTGGGGGGAACAACTAATGAAAAACTGTTTTTT | CASSPVGGTTNEKLFF
- | - | 15 | TRBJ1-2 | TRBV7-8 | TGTGCCAGCAGCTTCGCCGGACGTATTAACTATGGCTACACCTTC | CASSFAGRINYGYTF
- | TRBD1 | 14 | TRBJ2-7 | TRBV23-1 | TGCGCCAGCAGTCATGGTCAGGGGGCATACGAGCAGTACTTC | CASSHGQGAYEQYF
- | - | 15 | TRBJ2-3 | TRBV6-2/TRBV6-3 | TGTGCCAGCAGTTACTTTATCGTCGGCACAGATACGCAGTATTTT | CASSYFIVGTDTQYF
- | - | 15 | TRBJ2-5 | TRBV5-1 | TGCGCCAGCAGCTTGGCGACACAGGGGGGGGAGACCCAGTACTTC | CASSLATQGGETQYF
- | - | 13 | TRBJ2-7 | TRBV6-5 | TGTGCCACCCAAGAGACTGCCACCTACGAGCAGTACTTC | CATQETATYEQYF
- | TRBD2 | 14 | TRBJ2-1 | TRBV7-2 | TGTGCCAGCAGCTTTCTAGCGGGGGACAATGAGCAGTTCTTC | CASSFLAGDNEQFF
once | TRBD2 | 14 | TRBJ2-1 | TRBV7-9 | TGTGCCAGCAGCTTAAGCGGGAGGAACAATGAGCAGTTCTTC | CASSLSGRNNEQFF
- | - | 16 | TRBJ1-1 | TRBV5-1 | TGCGCCAGCAGCTTGGACGCGGGGGGCCGGAACACTGAAGCTTTCTTT | CASSLDAGGRNTEAFF
- | TRBD1 | 15 | TRBJ2-5 | TRBV5-1 | TGCGCCAGCAGCTCCTTGGGGACAGGGCAAGAGACCCAGTACTTC | CASSSLGTGQETQYF
- | - | 14 | TRBJ1-1 | TRBV5-1 | TGCGCCAGCAGCCTTCGGACGGGGAACACTGAAGCTTTCTTT | CASSLRTGNTEAFF
- | - | 14 | TRBJ1-2 | TRBV3-1/TRBV3-2 | TGTGCCAGCAGCCTTCGACTAGGGTCGGGCGGCTACACCTTC | CASSLRLGSGGYTF
- | - | 13 | TRBJ2-1 | TRBV19 | TGTGCCAGTAGTATAGACCGGGACAATGAGCAGTTCTTC | CASSIDRDNEQFF
- | - | 15 | TRBJ2-1 | TRBV29-1 | TGCAGCGTTGGGTATTTTGGACAGTCAAGAAATGAGCAGTTCTTC | CSVGYFGQSRNEQFF
- | - | 16 | TRBJ2-3 | TRBV5-1 | TGCGCCAGCAGCAGGACTGAGGGGAGCGATCTAGATACGCAGTATTTT | CASSRTEGSDLDTQYF
- | - | 13 | TRBJ2-2 | TRBV4-2 | TGTGCCAGCAGCGGGGTGAACACCGGGGAGCTGTTTTTT | CASSGVNTGELFF
- | - | 17 | TRBJ1-3 | TRBV5-4 | TGTGCCAGCAGCTTGGTTGACGGGGGGACCTCTGGAAACACCATATATTTT | CASSLVDGGTSGNTIYF
- | TRBD2 | 13 | TRBJ2-5 | TRBV7-9 | TGTGCCGGGGTAGCGGGAGTCTGGGAGACCCAGTACTTC | CAGVAGVWETQYF
- | - | 14 | TRBJ1-4 | TRBV28 | TGTGCCAGCAGCCGGACGGAGGGTAATGAAAAACTGTTTTTT | CASSRTEGNEKLFF
- | TRBD1 | 15 | TRBJ1-4 | TRBV6-6 | TGTGCCAGCAGAGGGGGACAGGGGTTTAATGAAAAACTGTTTTTT | CASRGGQGFNEKLFF
- | - | 14 | TRBJ2-5 | TRBV5-6 | TGTGCCAGCAGCTTCTGGGGGTCCGCAGAGACCCAGTACTTC | CASSFWGSAETQYF
- | - | 12 | TRBJ2-2 | TRBV12-3/TRBV12-4 | TGTGCCAGCCGGATGAACACCGGGGAGCTGTTTTTT | CASRMNTGELFF
- | - | 12 | TRBJ2-3 | TRBV28 | TGTGCCAGCAGTCTCCCCACAGATACGCAGTATTTT | CASSLPTDTQYF
- | - | 17 | TRBJ1-5 | TRBV18 | TGTGCCAGCTCACCACAGGGGACCCAAAGTGGCAATCAGCCCCAGCATTTT | CASSPQGTQSGNQPQHF
- | TRBD1 | 13 | TRBJ1-1 | TRBV4-1 | TGCGCCAGTTCACAGGGGGTGAACACTGAAGCTTTCTTT | CASSQGVNTEAFF
few | - | 14 | TRBJ1-5 | TRBV16 | TGTGCCAGCAGCCAATCGGTCTTGGGGCAGCCCCAGCATTTT | CASSQSVLGQPQHF
- | - | 14 | TRBJ1-1 | TRBV11-2 | TGTGCCAGCAGCTTAGGAGGGGATTCCACTGAAGCTTTCTTT | CASSLGGDSTEAFF
- | TRBD1 | 16 | TRBJ1-3 | TRBV11-2 | TGTGCCAGCAGCCCCGAGACAGGGCGCTCTGGAAACACCATATATTTT | CASSPETGRSGNTIYF
- | TRBD2 | 15 | TRBJ2-7 | TRBV28 | TGTGCCAGCAACAACGGGACTAGCGGTTACGACGAGCAGTACTTC | CASNNGTSGYDEQYF
- | - | 16 | TRBJ1-5 | TRBV19 | TGTGCCAGTAGTTGGGGTGGACCTATGGGCAATCAGCCCCAGCATTTT | CASSWGGPMGNQPQHF
once | TRBD2 | 14 | TRBJ2-7 | TRBV6-1 | TGTGCCAGCAGTGAACCAGCGGGAGGAAACGAGCAGTACTTC | CASSEPAGGNEQYF
- | - | 13 | TRBJ1-2 | TRBV13 | TGTGCCAGCGGACACCTCAGGGTCGATGGCTACACCTTC | CASGHLRVDGYTF
once | - | 15 | TRBJ2-5 | TRBV15 | TGTGCCACCAGCAGAGAGTCGGCAGGCCAAGAGACCCAGTACTTC | CATSRESAGQETQYF
- | - | 14 | TRBJ2-5 | TRBV3-1/TRBV3-2 | TGTGCCAGCAGCCAAGATTTTCAGGGCCAGACCCAGTACTTC | CASSQDFQGQTQYF
once | TRBD1 | 14 | TRBJ1-1 | TRBV4-1 | TGCGCCAGCAGCCAAGGTGAGGGGGCCACTGAAGCTTTCTTT | CASSQGEGATEAFF
- | - | 14 | TRBJ1-1 | TRBV5-1 | TGCGCCAGCAGCTTGGTGTACAGGAACACTGAAGCTTTCTTT | CASSLVYRNTEAFF
- | TRBD2 | 16 | TRBJ2-1 | TRBV4-3 | TGCGCCAGCAGCCAAGCGGCGGGGGGCGTCCGCAATGAGCAGTTCTTC | CASSQAAGGVRNEQFF
- | - | 15 | TRBJ1-2 | TRBV19 | TGTGCCAGTAGTATAGACCCAGGGCTTGTCTATGGCTACACCTTC | CASSIDPGLVYGYTF
- | TRBD1 | 15 | TRBJ1-5 | TRBV6-5 | TGTGCCAGCAGTTATGGGACAGGGAGCAATCAGCCCCAGCATTTT | CASSYGTGSNQPQHF
- | - | 14 | TRBJ1-5 | TRBV24-1 | TGTGCCACCAGTGATGGACGGATCAATCAGCCCCAGCATTTT | CATSDGRINQPQHF
- | TRBD1 | 18 | TRBJ2-3 | TRBV28 | TGTGCCAGCAGTTTTTCAAGTCCGGAGACAGGGGGTGTAGATACGCAGTATTTT | CASSFSSPETGGVDTQYF
once | - | 14 | TRBJ2-5 | TRBV7-9 | TGTGCCAGCAGCTTAAGGTCCAGCCAGGAGACCCAGTACTTC | CASSLRSSQETQYF
- | - | 16 | TRBJ2-3 | TRBV6-6 | TGTGCCAGCAGTTTGTTTCAGGGGCCAAGGGCAGATACGCAGTATTTT | CASSLFQGPRADTQYF
- | - | 14 | TRBJ1-1 | TRBV5-1 | TGCGCCAGCAGCACGGGATTCCAGGACACTGAAGCTTTCTTT | CASSTGFQDTEAFF